This T cell receptor beta chain came from a study of blood T cell repertoires in COVID-19 (TCRdb year 2020). About the investigation overall: Samples from collaborators originated in the United States, Italy and Spain and spanned both the acute and convalescent phases of COVID-19. The material from the prospective study consisted of cDNA or gDNA derived from T cells, B-cell-depleted T cells, or PBMCs. The dataset comprised deeply sampled blood TCRbeta repertoires from subjects exposed to, actively infected with, or recovered from COVID-19. A freely available public database, intended as a resource for researchers studying the immune response to SARS-CoV-2, is where the repertoires were released. The samples were drawn from two sources: the first 160 participants of the ongoing ImmuneRACE study, and over 950 subjects contributed by 6 global collaborators. A de-identified subject ID, COVID-19 status, age in years and sex were almost always included in the sample metadata. Where available, HLA class I and class II types were taken from metadata supplied by the sample provider and were not determined by assay-based typing. The research as a whole found: How much clinical and demographic metadata was included differed by source and by participant, and the metadata was provided uncurated.

Participants in the prospective study were aged roughly 18 to 100 years, lived in approximately 26 United States geographic areas, and enrolled through a virtual design. In the prospective study, participants were assigned to cohorts based on the clinical history participants reported in a screening survey and a study questionnaire. For ImmuneRACE Cohort 3, a participant was defined as recovered based on two consecutive negative NP/OP PCR tests, clearance by a healthcare professional, or resolution of symptoms. In the prospective study, mobile phlebotomists collected whole blood, serum and a nasopharyngeal or oropharyngeal swab from each participant. Over an approximately 2-month period, participants in the prospective study had the option of providing additional blood draws and questionnaires. Before DNA extraction, blood samples from the prospective study were shipped at room temperature or frozen.

TCRbeta CDR3 regions were amplified from genomic DNA by means of the immunoSEQ Assay, a bias-controlled multiplex PCR. In the paper's pipeline: The number of nucleated cells in each sample was estimated from the amplification of reference gene primers within the assay. To quantify the absolute abundance of each unique TCRbeta CDR3 rearrangement, sequence reads were collapsed and filtered. For each sample, productive Simpson clonality was calculated by taking the square root of Simpson's diversity index across productive rearrangements. The immuneACCESS repertoire file appears here via TCRdb, limited to in-frame rearrangements. These files lack a portion of the clones; in checked studies, under half of the deficit traces to unresolved V genes, and the cause of the others is not known. The DNA was the basis for D and trimming; V, J and clone size are from that table. The sample yields 250,000 or so clones; 84% were counted once. Under 2% of the sample comes from the top ten.

From V the trimming removes 3 bases and from J it removes 3 bases, while the gene matches leave 7 bases of the junction unaccounted for. Including the terminal cysteine and phenylalanine, the CDR3 comprises 15 residues. The DNA shown is the 45-base CDR3, in frame from base 1. In the germline V gene, CDR1 corresponds to SGHAT and CDR2 to FQNNGV. With respect to this clone: Its antigen is currently not known. No much larger clone is present one base from it, and per-base qualities are unavailable.

The specimen sequenced was PBMCs or T cells enriched from blood (not recorded which). This receptor was obtained from a man aged 55 to 69 who had recovered from COVID-19. The chain is assembled from TRBV11-2 and TRBJ2-5, with 7 junctional bases fitting TRBD1. The DNA sequence reads TGTGCCAGCAGCTTCGCCGGGACAGCTAAAGAGACCCAGTACTTC. The translation is CASSFAGTAKETQYF.